This T cell receptor beta chain originates from a study of blood T cell repertoires in COVID-19. Study context: The cDNA or gDNA used as material had been derived from T cells, B-cell-depleted T cells, or PBMCs.

In the study's own analysis: Estimates of nucleated cell counts were drawn from the amplification of reference gene primers. Sequencing used immunoSEQ multiplex PCR; TCRdb keeps in-frame clones, though not all of them. D and trimming were read from the DNA, whereas the V and J calls and clone size are those reported in that table. The repertoire has about 58,000 clones, approximately 83% of them found once; the top ten carry 8% to 10%. The ends lost 5 bases at V and 6 bases at J; junction bases unmatched: 17. Germline CDR1 reads MNHEY; CDR2 reads SVGEGT. The CDR3 runs 18 residues. The specimen was peripheral blood. This TCR came from an older man with COVID-19, enrolled during active disease. The V and J genes are TRBV6-2 or TRBV6-3 and TRBJ2-2, with 8 positions matching TRBD2. CDR3 residues: CASSARGGGPRVSGELFF. DNA for the CDR3: TGTGCCAGCAGTGCCCGGGGCGGGGGGCCGAGGGTCTCCGGGGAGCTGTTTTTT.